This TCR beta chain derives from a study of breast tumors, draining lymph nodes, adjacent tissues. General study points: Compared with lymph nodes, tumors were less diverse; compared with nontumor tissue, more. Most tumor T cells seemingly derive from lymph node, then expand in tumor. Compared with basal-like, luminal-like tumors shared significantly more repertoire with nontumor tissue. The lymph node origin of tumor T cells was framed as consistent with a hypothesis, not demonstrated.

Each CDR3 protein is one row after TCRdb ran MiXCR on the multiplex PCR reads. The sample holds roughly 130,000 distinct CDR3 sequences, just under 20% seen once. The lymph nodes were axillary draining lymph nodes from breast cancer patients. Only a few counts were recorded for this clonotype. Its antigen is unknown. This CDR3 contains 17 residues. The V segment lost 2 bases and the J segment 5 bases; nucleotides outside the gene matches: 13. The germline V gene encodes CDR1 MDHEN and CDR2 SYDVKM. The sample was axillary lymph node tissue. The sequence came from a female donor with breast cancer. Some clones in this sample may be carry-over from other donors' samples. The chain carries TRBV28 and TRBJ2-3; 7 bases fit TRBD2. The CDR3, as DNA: TGTGCCAGCAGTTTAGGCTTGGCGGGAGTGGTCCTAGATACGCAGTATTTT. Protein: CASSLGLAGVVLDTQYF.